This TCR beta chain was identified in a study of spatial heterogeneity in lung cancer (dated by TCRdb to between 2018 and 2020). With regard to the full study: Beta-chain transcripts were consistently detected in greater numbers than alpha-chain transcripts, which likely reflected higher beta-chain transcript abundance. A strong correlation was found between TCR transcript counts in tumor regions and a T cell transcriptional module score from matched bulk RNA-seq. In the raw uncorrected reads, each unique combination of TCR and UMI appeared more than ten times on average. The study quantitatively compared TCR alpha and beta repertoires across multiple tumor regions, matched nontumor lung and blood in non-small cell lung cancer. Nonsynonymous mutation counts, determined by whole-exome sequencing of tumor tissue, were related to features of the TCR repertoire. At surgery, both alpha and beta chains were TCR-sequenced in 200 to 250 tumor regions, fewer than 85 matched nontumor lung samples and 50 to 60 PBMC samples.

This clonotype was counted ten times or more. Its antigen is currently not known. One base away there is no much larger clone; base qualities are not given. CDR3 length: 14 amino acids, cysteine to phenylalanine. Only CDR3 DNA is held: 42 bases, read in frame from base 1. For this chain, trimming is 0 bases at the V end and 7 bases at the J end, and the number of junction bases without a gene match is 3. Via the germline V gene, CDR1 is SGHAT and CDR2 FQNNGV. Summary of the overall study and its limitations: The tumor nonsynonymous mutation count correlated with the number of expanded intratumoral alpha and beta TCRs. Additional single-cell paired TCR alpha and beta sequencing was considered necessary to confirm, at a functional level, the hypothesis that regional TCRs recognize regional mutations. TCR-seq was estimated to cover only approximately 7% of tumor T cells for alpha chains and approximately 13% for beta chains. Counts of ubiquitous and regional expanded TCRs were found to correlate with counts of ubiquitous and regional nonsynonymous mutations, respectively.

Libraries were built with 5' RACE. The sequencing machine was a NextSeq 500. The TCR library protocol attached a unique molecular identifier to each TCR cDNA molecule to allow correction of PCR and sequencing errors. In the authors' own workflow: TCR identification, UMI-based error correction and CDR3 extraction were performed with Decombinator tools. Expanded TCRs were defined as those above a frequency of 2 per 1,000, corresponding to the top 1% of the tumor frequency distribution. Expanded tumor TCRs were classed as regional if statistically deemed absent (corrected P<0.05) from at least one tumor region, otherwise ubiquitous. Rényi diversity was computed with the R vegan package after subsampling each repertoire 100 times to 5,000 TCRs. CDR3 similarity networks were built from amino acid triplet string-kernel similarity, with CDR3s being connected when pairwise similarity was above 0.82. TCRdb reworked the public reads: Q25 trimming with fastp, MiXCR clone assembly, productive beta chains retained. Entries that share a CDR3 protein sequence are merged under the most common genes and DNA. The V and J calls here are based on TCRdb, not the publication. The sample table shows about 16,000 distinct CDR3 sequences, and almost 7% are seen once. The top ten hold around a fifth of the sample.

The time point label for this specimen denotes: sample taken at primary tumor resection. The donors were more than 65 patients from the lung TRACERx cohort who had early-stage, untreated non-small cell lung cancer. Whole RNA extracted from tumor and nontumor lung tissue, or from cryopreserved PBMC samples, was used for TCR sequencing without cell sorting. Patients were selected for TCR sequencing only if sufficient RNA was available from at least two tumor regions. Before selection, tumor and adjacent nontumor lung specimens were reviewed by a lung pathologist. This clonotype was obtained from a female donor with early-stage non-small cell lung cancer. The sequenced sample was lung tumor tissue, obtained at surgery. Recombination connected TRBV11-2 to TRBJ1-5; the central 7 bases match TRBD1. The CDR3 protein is CASSLEAGGQPQHF. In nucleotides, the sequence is TGTGCCAGCAGCTTAGAGGCAGGGGGACAGCCCCAGCATTTT. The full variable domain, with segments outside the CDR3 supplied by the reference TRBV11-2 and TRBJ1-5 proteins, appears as EAGVAQSPRYKIIEKRQSVAFWCNPISGHATLYWYQQILGQGPKLLIQFQNNGVVDDSQLPKDRFSAERLKGVDSTLKIQPAKLEDSAVYLCASSLEAGGQPQHFGDGTRLSIL.